This passage covers 26 T cell receptor beta chains from one sample sequenced in a study of spatial heterogeneity in lung cancer. As for time point: blood at routine non-recurrence follow-up after resection. Using its own MiXCR run on the 5' RACE reads, TCRdb lists one record per CDR3 protein. The table includes roughly 120,000 distinct CDR3 sequences, about a tenth detected once. The material sequenced was PBMCs, taken at follow-up. The origin of the receptors is a female donor with early-stage non-small cell lung cancer.

The chain uses TRBV29-1 and TRBJ2-7; D is ambiguous. The CDR3 length is 13 residues. V gave up 6 bases and J gave up 6 bases, with 18 bases separating them. The germline V gene encodes CDR1 SQVTM and CDR2 ANQGSEA. The CDR3 protein is CSVGAALGGEQYF. DNA of the CDR3: TGCAGCGTGGGCGCTGCGCTGGGTGGCGAGCAGTACTTC.

This clonotype was found many times. The gene calls are TRBV29-1 and TRBJ2-1, with D uncertain. This CDR3 is built from 11 residues. V gave up 6 bases and J gave up 7 bases, with 10 bases separating them. CDR1 and CDR2 (germline): SQVTM, ANQGSEA. CDR3 sequence reads: CSVVVGNEQFF. CDR3 DNA: TGCAGCGTCGTCGTTGGGAATGAGCAGTTCTTC.

In this sample, this clonotype turned up a few times. J is TRBJ2-3 and V is TRBV11-3, with a tentative D call TRBD2 (5 bases). CDR1 is SGHNT, CDR2 YENEEA, per germline. V was shortened by 4 bases and J by 8 bases, with 19 bases between the two germline ends. The CDR3 length is 15 residues. The CDR3, as DNA: TGTGCCAGCAGCTCAGGAGGCAGACGGATTTCTACGCAGTATTTT. This sequence encodes CASSSGGRRISTQYF.

The chain combines TRBV7-8 with TRBJ2-2; perhaps TRBD2 as D (5 bases). The CDR3 contains 16 residues. With 0 bases removed from V and 1 base from J, the gap between germline ends came to 9 bases. Germline V gene data show CDR1 as SGHVS and CDR2 as FQNEAQ. The CDR3: CASSLAAGLNTGELFF. CDR3 nucleotides: TGTGCCAGCAGCTTAGCGGCGGGCCTGAACACCGGGGAGCTGTTTTTT.

This clonotype was seen a handful of times. The rearrangement joins TRBV6-2 or TRBV6-3 to TRBJ1-1; D gene unclear. Germline assignment: CDR1 MNHEY and CDR2 SVGEGT. The CDR3 contains 13 residues. V lost 2 bases and J 6 bases, leaving 10 bases between the germline ends. The CDR3 DNA follows: TGTGCCAGCAGTTACCAGGAGAGGGCTGAAGCTTTCTTT. It yields the protein CASSYQERAEAFF.

There are many counts of this clonotype. The chain couples TRBV28 to TRBJ2-6, with 10 bases aligning to TRBD1. This CDR3 comprises 17 residues. Germline trimming cut 6 bases from V and 1 base from J; bases unmatched to any gene: 6. CDR1 and CDR2 (germline): MDHEN, SYDVKM. CDR3 loop: CASRARDRGSGANVLTF. The CDR3 nucleotides are TGTGCCAGCAGGGCCCGGGACAGGGGTTCTGGGGCCAACGTCCTGACTTTC.

CDR3 DNA sequence: TGTGCCAGCGCGGCCCGGGAGGGCCTCATGAGCACCGGGGAGCTGTTTTTT. Its protein is CASAAREGLMSTGELFF. The chain combines TRBV2 with TRBJ2-2; TRBD2 matches at 8 bases. CDR1 SNHLY and CDR2 FYNNEI come from the germline V gene. The CDR3 spans 17 residues. J lost 4 bases, V lost 8 bases, and 15 bases had no gene match.

This clonotype was seen a handful of times. The chain has TRBV7-6 and TRBJ1-1, with TRBD1 matching 10 bases. In germline, CDR1 is SGHVS, CDR2 FNYEAQ. This CDR3 comprises 15 residues. J gave up 4 bases and V 4 bases, and 6 bases lay outside the gene matches. The CDR3 is CASSSRTGGSTEAFF. In DNA form, the CDR3 reads TGTGCCAGCAGCTCCCGGACAGGGGGATCCACTGAAGCTTTCTTT.

This clonotype has a count of ten or more. The chain couples TRBV7-9 to TRBJ1-1, with 7 bases matching TRBD1. Losses at the gene ends were 5 bases for V and 4 bases for J; bases not matched to a gene: 7. This CDR3 region has 14 residues. Germline CDR1 reads SEHNR; CDR2 reads FQNEAQ (reference sequence). CDR3 bases: TGTGCCAGCAGCGGCGGGACAGTGACCACTGAAGCTTTCTTT. Protein product: CASSGGTVTTEAFF.

The chain links TRBV12-3 or TRBV12-4 to TRBJ2-3, with 7 bases fitting TRBD1. The CDR3 covers 14 residues. V lost 4 bases to trimming and J lost 7 bases; unmatched junction nucleotides: 8. The CDR3 coding sequence is TGTGCCAGCAGTTGGACAGGCTTACCGAATACGCAGTATTTT. This gives the protein CASSWTGLPNTQYF.

V is TRBV6-2 or TRBV6-3 and J is TRBJ1-2; TRBD1 matches at 9 bases. The CDR3 covers 14 residues. Losses at the gene ends were 2 bases for V and 6 bases for J; bases not matched to a gene: 4. Looked up from germline, CDR1 is MNHEY and CDR2 is SVGEGT. The CDR3 bases are TGTGCCAGCAGTTACGCCGGGACAGGGAATGGCTACACCTTC. Amino acids: CASSYAGTGNGYTF.

The J gene is TRBJ2-7, the V gene TRBV6-4; D remains ambiguous. The length of the CDR3 is 16 residues. Per the germline V gene, CDR1 is MRHNA and CDR2 is SNTAGT. V lost 5 bases and J 7 bases, leaving 24 bases between the germline ends. In DNA form, the CDR3 reads TGTGCCAGCAGTAGAATAACTAAGATTTCAAAATCGGAGCAGTACGTC. Protein: CASSRITKISKSEQYV.

This clonotype was seen repeatedly, ten times or more. This sequence joins TRBV20-1 and TRBJ1-1, with a tentative D call TRBD1 (5 bases). The CDR3 consists of 13 residues. Trimming shortened V by 4 bases and J by 7 bases, and 16 bases separated the two germline ends. The germline gives CDR1 DFQATT, CDR2 SNEGSKA (reference sequence). The CDR3 spells CSATASGFFEAFF. CDR3 DNA: TGCAGTGCTACCGCTTCAGGGTTCTTTGAAGCTTTCTTT.

This clonotype has more than one count but fewer than ten. The rearrangement links TRBV30 to TRBJ2-2; D gene uncertain. Deletions cut 5 bases from V and 3 bases from J, with 7 bases between. The CDR3 sequence is 12 residues long. Germline V gene sequence: CDR1 GTSNPN, CDR2 SVGIG (reference sequence). DNA of the CDR3: TGTGCCTGGGGACCCGACACCGGGGAGCTGTTTTTT. Encoded protein: CAWGPDTGELFF.

This clonotype has a count of ten or more. The rearrangement uses TRBV7-9 and TRBJ2-5, with TRBD2 matching over 10 bases. The CDR3 sequence is 15 residues long. Germline V gene data show CDR1 as SEHNR and CDR2 as FQNEAQ (reference sequence). Unmatched junction bases numbered 5, after V lost 1 base and J lost 6 bases. The CDR3 sequence is CASSLGTSGKKTQYF. CDR3 DNA: TGTGCCAGCAGCTTAGGAACTAGCGGGAAGAAGACCCAGTACTTC.

This clonotype was counted a few times. The chain employs TRBV11-3 and TRBJ2-5, with D possibly being TRBD1 (6 bases). The V gene lost 0 bases and the J gene lost 1 base, with 18 bases spanning the gap. The CDR3 loop spans 18 amino acids. Looked up from germline, CDR1 is SGHNT and CDR2 is YENEEA. The CDR3 sequence: CASSLDLGVLGAQETQYF. DNA of the CDR3: TGTGCCAGCAGCTTAGATCTGGGCGTGCTGGGGGCCCAAGAGACCCAGTACTTC.

About this clonotype: A much larger clone is a single base away; this may be a read error. The rearrangement links TRBV29-1 to TRBJ2-3, with D possibly being TRBD2 (6 bases). From germline, CDR1 is SQVTM and CDR2 ANQGSEA. V lost 5 bases and J lost 5, with 23 bases in between. The CDR3 has 16 amino acids. Here the CDR3 DNA reads TGCAGCGTTACGGGGGAGAGCTCTTTCACCATAGATACGCAGTATTTT. It codes for CSVTGESSFTIDTQYF.

At least ten counts were recorded for this clonotype. This chain joins TRBV30 and TRBJ1-1, with D uncertain. Germline lookup yields CDR1 GTSNPN and CDR2 SVGIG (reference sequence). This CDR3 is built from 15 residues. V was trimmed by 2 bases and J by 4 bases, leaving 17 bases between them. The CDR3 DNA reads as TGTGCCTGGAGTCGTGATGTTCCCCCCACCACTGAAGCTTTCTTT. It is translated as CAWSRDVPPTTEAFF.

This clonotype was recorded many times. The V gene is TRBV20-1, the J gene TRBJ2-7, with TRBD2 as a possible D gene (5 bases). The CDR3 is made up of 14 amino acids. CDR1 is DFQATT, CDR2 SNEGSKA, per germline (reference sequence). The V end was cut by 6 bases, the J end by 9 bases, with 24 bases between. CDR3 loop: CSAELGSGPRGQYF. CDR3 nucleotides: TGCAGTGCCGAGCTAGGCTCCGGGCCTCGGGGGCAGTACTTC.

In this sample, this clonotype turned up many times. The J gene is TRBJ1-6, the V gene TRBV12-3 or TRBV12-4, with a tentative D call TRBD1 (6 bases). The CDR3 runs 15 residues. Between the trimmed V and J ends, which lost 8 bases and 5 bases, there was a span of 16 bases. In DNA form, the CDR3 reads TGTGCCAGCGTCTCGCAGGGGACCCATAATTCACCCCTCCACTTT. It codes for CASVSQGTHNSPLHF.

This clonotype was recorded many times. V gene TRBV28 combines with J gene TRBJ1-1, with D maybe TRBD1 (6 bases). Looked up from germline, CDR1 is MDHEN and CDR2 is SYDVKM. V was shortened by 6 bases and J by 1 base, with 9 bases between the two germline ends. The CDR3 sequence is 13 residues long. DNA of the CDR3: TGTGCCAGCAGCCGAGGGGGGAACACTGAAGCTTTCTTT. Residues: CASSRGGNTEAFF.

The chain employs TRBV14 and TRBJ2-1, with D tentatively TRBD1 or TRBD2 (5 bases each). Germline V lookup: CDR1 SGHDN, CDR2 FVKESK. V was cut by 3 bases and J by 5 bases, with 11 bases left in between. There are 14 residues in the CDR3. The CDR3 sequence: CASSQLGVHNEQFF. The CDR3 bases are TGTGCCAGCAGCCAGCTGGGGGTCCACAATGAGCAGTTCTTC. Filled out from reference TRBV14 and TRBJ2-1, the complete variable domain reads EAGVTQFPSHSVIEKGQTVTLRCDPISGHDNLYWYRRVMGKEIKFLLHFVKESKQDESGMPNNRFLAERTGGTYSTLKVQPAELEDSGVYFCASSQLGVHNEQFFGPGTRLTVL.

This clonotype occurred a few times. The chain is built from TRBV9 and TRBJ2-1; TRBD2 matches 11 bases. V shed 3 bases and J 1 base; nucleotides not matched to a gene: 3. CDR3 length: 16 amino acids. CDR1 and CDR2 (germline): SGDLS, YYNGEE. This CDR3 reads CASSEGLADSYNEQFF. The CDR3 DNA sequence: TGTGCCAGCAGCGAGGGACTAGCGGATTCCTACAATGAGCAGTTCTTC.

The chain links TRBV12-3 or TRBV12-4 to TRBJ2-3, with TRBD2 identical over 7 bases. This CDR3 is 16 amino acids long. Trimming took 3 bases from V and 1 from J; bases not matched to a gene: 7. The CDR3 DNA reads TGTGCCAGCAGTTTCCCTTCTGGACTAGGCACAGATACGCAGTATTTT. Translation gives CASSFPSGLGTDTQYF.

Only a few counts were recorded for this clonotype. The CDR3 DNA reads TGTGCCAGCAGCTTAGATAATGAAAAACTGTTTTTT. This sequence encodes CASSLDNEKLFF. V gene TRBV7-9 combines with J gene TRBJ1-4, with D unresolved. CDR3 length: 12 residues. V dropped 1 base and J dropped 4 bases, with 1 base sitting between them. CDR1 and CDR2 (germline): SEHNR, FQNEAQ (reference sequence).

The chain uses TRBV7-2 and TRBJ2-5; D is possibly TRBD2 (6 bases). The germline gives CDR1 SGHTA, CDR2 FQGNSA. V lost 7 bases to trimming and J lost 9 bases, with 21 bases between them. This CDR3 has 14 amino acids. The CDR3: CASMGRGLPQAQYF. CDR3 DNA sequence: TGTGCCAGCATGGGAAGGGGACTCCCCCAGGCCCAGTACTTC. Complete variable domain (other parts from reference TRBV7-2 and TRBJ2-5): GAGVSQSPSNKVTEKGKDVELRCDPISGHTALYWYRQSLGQGLEFLIYFQGNSAPDKSGLPSDRFSAERTGGSVSTLTIQRTQQEDSAVYLCASMGRGLPQAQYFGPGTRLLVL.